Listed here are 11 T cell receptor beta chains from one sample, sequenced in a study of blood T cells in healthy people across ages. A sample-barcoded 5' primer and a J-beta primer mix were used in a second PCR of roughly 6 to 12 cycles. TCRdb called the 5' RACE reads again in MiXCR, with one record for every CDR3 protein. The sample contains 800,000 to 950,000 distinct CDR3 sequences, roughly 52% of which appear only once. Sequencing used blood. The receptors come from a man aged 25 to 40 in good health.

The rearrangement joins TRBV5-1 to TRBJ2-4; the match to TRBD1 covers 8 bases. V shed 3 bases and J 12 bases; nucleotides not matched to a gene: 8. The CDR3 consists of 13 residues. CDR1 SGHRS and CDR2 YFSETQ come from the germline V gene. The CDR3 DNA reads TGCGCCAGCAGCTCCTCTGGACAGGGTCCTCAGTACTTC. This sequence encodes CASSSSGQGPQYF.

The chain joins TRBV14 to TRBJ2-7; a weak D match, TRBD1 (6 bases). Matching the DNA end better, TRBJ2-5 makes the J call doubtful. The CDR3 has 15 amino acids. Germline loops: CDR1 SGHDN, CDR2 FVKESK. Written as DNA, the CDR3 is TGTGCCAGCAGCCTCGGTACAGGGATCCGCGCGACCCAGTACTTC. Translation gives CASSLGTGIRATQYF.

The CDR3 here is CASSLHKGGGYTF. The CDR3 DNA follows: TGTGCCAGCAGTCTTCACAAAGGGGGTGGCTACACCTTC. The gene calls are TRBV6-5 and TRBJ1-2; possible D gene TRBD1, 6 bases. CDR1 and CDR2 from the germline V gene are MNHEY and SVGAGI. The germline V and J ends were trimmed by 5 bases and 7 bases, with 14 bases remaining between them. This CDR3 has 13 amino acids.

The chain carries TRBV20-1 and TRBJ1-2, with D unclear. The CDR3 runs to 14 residues. Germline V gene lookup returns CDR1 DFQATT and CDR2 SNEGSKA (reference sequence). Trimming removed 5 bases from V and 5 bases from J, with 18 bases in between. CDR3 nucleotide sequence: TGCAGTGCTCGCCTGGGAATTACAGCGTATGGCTACACCTTC. It specifies CSARLGITAYGYTF.

This clonotype appeared a single time. This chain uses TRBV20-1 with TRBJ2-3, with 9 bases identical to TRBD2. This CDR3 has 14 amino acids. Unmatched junction bases numbered 4, after V lost 6 bases and J lost 0 bases. Germline CDR1 and CDR2: DFQATT and SNEGSKA (reference sequence). The CDR3 bases are TGCAGTGCGACCGGACTAGCGAGCACAGATACGCAGTATTTT. Protein sequence: CSATGLASTDTQYF.

The chain combines TRBV20-1 with TRBJ1-5, with D possibly TRBD1 on 6 matching bases. Germline V CDR1 and CDR2: DFQATT, SNEGSKA (reference sequence). This CDR3 region has 16 residues. V shed 5 bases and J shed 0 bases, with 17 bases lying between them. The CDR3 region is CSAAREQGISNQPQHF. CDR3 nucleotides: TGCAGTGCTGCCCGAGAGCAGGGGATTAGCAATCAGCCCCAGCATTTT.

V gene TRBV4-1 combines with J gene TRBJ1-2; TRBD1 matches 7 bases. The V gene end was trimmed by 2 bases and the J gene end by 5 bases; junction bases not matched to a gene: 2. This CDR3 comprises 13 residues. Germline V CDR1 and CDR2: MGHRA, YSYEKL. The CDR3 sequence: CASSQKDRYGYTF. In DNA form, the CDR3 reads TGCGCCAGCAGCCAAAAGGACAGGTATGGCTACACCTTC.

The rearrangement uses TRBV19 and TRBJ2-4; a possible D gene is TRBD1 (6 bases). CDR3 size: 16 residues. Per germline, CDR1 LNHDA and CDR2 SQIVND (reference sequence). Trimming took off 5 bases at V and 3 bases at J, with 17 bases between the two ends. The CDR3 DNA reads as TGTGCCAGTAGTTTGTCCCGGACAGCAAGCAAAAACATTCAGTACTTC. It codes for CASSLSRTASKNIQYF.

The genes are TRBV6-6 and TRBJ2-3; D possibly matches TRBD1 or TRBD2 (5 bases each). Deletions cut 4 bases from V and 5 bases from J, with 13 bases between. The CDR3 sequence is 14 residues long. Germline V CDR1 and CDR2: MNHNY, SVGAGI (reference sequence). The CDR3 spells CASSWERGGDTQYF. The CDR3 coding sequence is TGTGCCAGCAGTTGGGAGAGGGGCGGAGATACGCAGTATTTT.

This clonotype appeared a few times. The chain joins TRBV20-1 to TRBJ2-5; unclear D gene. The CDR3 sequence is 15 residues long. The germline gives CDR1 DFQATT, CDR2 SNEGSKA (reference sequence). V lost 0 bases and J lost 2, with 13 bases in between. The DNA of the CDR3 is TGCAGTGCTAGAGATCCCGTCCCGGTTCAAGAGACCCAGTACTTC. Translation: CSARDPVPVQETQYF.

This clonotype has only a few counts. V is TRBV12-3 or TRBV12-4 and J is TRBJ2-1; D not resolved. V lost 7 bases and J 9 bases, leaving 16 bases between the germline ends. CDR3 length: 13 residues. CDR3 sequence (DNA): TGTGCCAGCATCGCTCCCTCAAGCGCTGAGCAGTTCTTC. This encodes CASIAPSSAEQFF.